This T cell receptor (beta chain) stems from a study of T cell responses to AZD1222 COVID-19 vaccine. Sequenced by immunoSEQ multiplex PCR; TCRdb stores in-frame clones only, minus some. The table lists around 170,000 clones, around 88% of them singletons. This CDR3 comprises 15 residues. The germline V gene encodes CDR1 LGHNA and CDR2 YNFKEQ. V was shortened by 0 bases and J by 2 bases, with 10 bases between the two germline ends. The origin of this receptor is an adult who received the AZD1222 COVID-19 vaccine. V is TRBV4-2 and J is TRBJ1-2; D remains ambiguous. The specimen comprised peripheral blood, sampled 28 days after the second AZD1222 dose. CDR3 bases: TGTGCCAGCAGCCAAGACAGGTCAGCAAACTATGGCTACACCTTC. Translated: CASSQDRSANYGYTF.